This T cell receptor beta chain was profiled in a study of OX40 agonist ivuxolimab in advanced cancers. General study results and limits: The mean number of expanded clones was higher in CD8+ T cells than in CD4+.

CDR3 length: 15 residues. The V and J ends lost 4 bases and 2 bases respectively, with 13 bases between them. The germline V gene has CDR1 SGHNT and CDR2 YYREEE (reference sequence). This table comes from immunoSEQ multiplex PCR, and its TCRdb copy is limited to in-frame clones, with some not included. The sample includes about 85,000 clones, approximately 86% seen only once; the top ten take around 2%. Autoimmune disease history or systemic immunosuppression led to patients being barred. With regard to this clone: Its antigen is not identified.

This chain joins TRBV5-4 and TRBJ1-3, with D tentatively TRBD1 (6 bases). The sequence came from an adult with an advanced solid tumor such as melanoma, head and neck, liver or kidney cancer. The sample in question was CD4+ or CD8+ T cells sorted from blood, obtained in a trial of the OX40 agonist ivuxolimab. The CDR3 reads CASSQAEGAGNTIYF. In nucleotides, the CDR3 is TGTGCCAGCAGCCAGGCAGAGGGGGCTGGAAACACCATATATTTT.